This is a list of T cell receptor beta chains from one sample in a study of T cells in Graves' hyperthyroidism and ophthalmopathy. TCRdb re-analysed the multiplex PCR reads in MiXCR, keeping a single row per CDR3 protein. There are hundreds of thousands of distinct CDR3 sequences in the sample; 14% occur only once, and 10% lies in the top ten. Material: blood. The receptors here all came from a woman under 30 with Graves' hyperthyroidism. Both conserved end residues are part of each CDR3. A D gene is named only where the DNA matches it firmly. Clone size is stated in some rows and not others, as once, few, many or a class when expanded.

D gene	clone size	V gene	J gene	CDR3 protein	CDR3 DNA
TRBD2	many	TRBV7-8	TRBJ2-1	CASSSRQGGGSGRVYNEQFF	TGTGCCAGCAGCTCCAGACAGGGTGGTGGTAGCGGGAGGGTCTACAATGAGCAGTTCTTC
TRBD1	many	TRBV28	TRBJ2-1	CASSFPSPGTGRYSEQFF	TGTGCCAGCAGTTTCCCCTCTCCCGGGACAGGGAGGTATAGTGAGCAGTTCTTC
.	few	TRBV11-2	TRBJ2-1	CASSVLTPYNEQFF	TGTGCCAGCAGCGTTTTGACACCTTACAATGAGCAGTTCTTC
.	.	TRBV29-1	TRBJ2-2	CSVRATGELFF	TGCAGCGTTCGGGCCACCGGGGAGCTGTTTTTT
.	few	TRBV7-9	TRBJ2-4	CASSFGSLGDIQYF	TGTGCCAGCAGCTTTGGCAGCTTGGGGGACATTCAGTACTTC
.	few	TRBV5-1	TRBJ2-7	CASSLEFGFEQYF	TGCGCCAGCAGCTTGGAGTTTGGGTTCGAGCAGTACTTC
TRBD2	few	TRBV9	TRBJ2-3	CASSVERTSGSTDTQYF	TGTGCCAGCAGCGTAGAAAGGACTAGCGGGAGCACAGATACGCAGTATTTT
.	.	TRBV20-1	TRBJ1-5	CSASRQRDQPQHF	TGCAGTGCTAGTAGGCAACGGGATCAGCCCCAGCATTTT
.	many	TRBV2	TRBJ2-3	CASGTLRGDTQYF	TGTGCCAGCGGGACCCTTAGGGGAGATACGCAGTATTTT
.	.	TRBV19	TRBJ1-3	CASSIRIGDSGNTIYF	TGTGCCAGTAGTATCAGAATTGGGGACTCTGGAAACACCATATATTTT
TRBD1	many	TRBV18	TRBJ2-7	CASSPPKGQSSYEQYF	TGTGCCAGCTCACCACCCAAGGGACAGAGCTCCTACGAGCAGTACTTC
.	.	TRBV6-1	TRBJ1-3	CASSVRRASGNTIYF	TGTGCCAGCAGTGTCAGACGCGCCTCTGGAAACACCATATATTTT
TRBD2	.	TRBV6-5	TRBJ2-1	CASSYSGRYNNEQFF	TGTGCCAGCAGTTACAGCGGGAGGTACAATAATGAGCAGTTCTTC
TRBD1	many	TRBV2	TRBJ2-1	CASSPGAGTGWNNEQFF	TGTGCCAGCAGCCCAGGGGCAGGGACAGGGTGGAACAATGAGCAGTTCTTC
.	many	TRBV20-1	TRBJ1-2	CSASNRVGNYGYTF	TGCAGTGCTAGCAACAGGGTGGGAAACTATGGCTACACCTTC
.	many	TRBV12-3/TRBV12-4	TRBJ1-5	CASSRGERYQPQHF	TGTGCCAGCAGTCGAGGAGAGAGGTATCAGCCCCAGCATTTT